The clone carrying this T cell receptor (beta chain) has a count of ten or more. This record comes from a study of regulatory T cells in long-lasting Graves disease. Researchers made TCR beta libraries by using iRepertoire HTBI primers and running Arm-PCR on CDR3 regions. Each CDR3 protein is one row after TCRdb ran MiXCR on the multiplex PCR reads. Of 200,000 to 250,000 distinct CDR3 sequences listed, about 17% are singletons. V lost 3 bases and J lost 7, with 13 bases in between. The germline V gene has CDR1 MRHNA and CDR2 SNTAGT. The CDR3 has 14 amino acids. Time point denoted: newly diagnosed GD, antithyroid drugs for less than 3 months. Generation of the TCR library employed RNA extracted from PBMCs.

The material was peripheral blood mononuclear cells (PBMCs), obtained at new diagnosis, from a patient treated with antithyroid drugs. The receptor comes from a female donor with Graves disease. V gene TRBV6-4 combines with J gene TRBJ2-1, with D unclear. DNA for the CDR3: TGTGCCAGCAGTGATGGCGATGAATTTAATGAGCAGTTCTTC. Amino acids: CASSDGDEFNEQFF.